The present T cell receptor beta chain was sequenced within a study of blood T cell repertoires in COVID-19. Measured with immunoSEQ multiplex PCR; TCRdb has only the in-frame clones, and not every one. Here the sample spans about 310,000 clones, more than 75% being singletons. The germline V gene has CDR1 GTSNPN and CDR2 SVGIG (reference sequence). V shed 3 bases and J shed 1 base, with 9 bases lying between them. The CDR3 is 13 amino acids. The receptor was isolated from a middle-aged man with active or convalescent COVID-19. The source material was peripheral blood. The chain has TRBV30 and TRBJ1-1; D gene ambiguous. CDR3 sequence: CAWSLQKNTEAFF. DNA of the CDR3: TGTGCCTGGAGCCTGCAGAAGAACACTGAAGCTTTCTTT.